The clone carrying this T cell receptor (beta chain) was observed a few times. What it binds is not known. Gene names are the mouse ones. The read ends 4 residues before the CDR3 terminus; that terminus is restored from the germline J gene. This sample is drawn from a study of CD8+ T cells in alopecia areata. Findings of the study overall: It was lesional scalp, especially alopecia totalis/universalis, that showed higher clonality than normal scalp.

cDNA prepared by RNA extraction and subsequent reverse transcription served as the template for sequencing. TCRdb's table, derived via immunoSEQ multiplex PCR, lists solely in-frame clones and lacks some. This sample carries over 100,000 clones, none of them present only once. The CDR3 is 14 amino acids. V lost 0 bases, J lost 2 bases, and 6 bases lay in between. Germline loops: CDR1 MSHET, CDR2 SYDVDS. The source is a C3H/HeJ mouse with alopecia areata. MHC haplotype of the mouse line: H2-k. Sequenced: lesional skin. The chain has TRBV29 and TRBJ2-5; D is unclear. CDR3 sequence: CASSLSHIQDTQYF. The covered CDR3 bases are TGTGCTAGCAGTTTATCGCACATCCAAGAC.